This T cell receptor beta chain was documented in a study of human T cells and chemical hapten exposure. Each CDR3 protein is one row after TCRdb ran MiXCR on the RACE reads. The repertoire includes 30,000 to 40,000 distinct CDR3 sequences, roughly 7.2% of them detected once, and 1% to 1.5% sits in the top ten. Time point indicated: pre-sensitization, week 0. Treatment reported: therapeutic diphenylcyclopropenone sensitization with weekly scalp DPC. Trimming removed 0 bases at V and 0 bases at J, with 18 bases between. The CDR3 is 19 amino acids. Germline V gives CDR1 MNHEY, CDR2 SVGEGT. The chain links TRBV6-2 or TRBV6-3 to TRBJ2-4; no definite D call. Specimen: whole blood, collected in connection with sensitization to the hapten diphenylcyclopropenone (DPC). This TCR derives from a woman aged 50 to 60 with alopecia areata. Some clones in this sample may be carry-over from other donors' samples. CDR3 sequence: CASSYSRRLLGLAKNIQYF. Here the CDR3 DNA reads TGTGCCAGCAGTTACTCGAGACGTCTCCTCGGCTTAGCCAAAAACATTCAGTACTTC.